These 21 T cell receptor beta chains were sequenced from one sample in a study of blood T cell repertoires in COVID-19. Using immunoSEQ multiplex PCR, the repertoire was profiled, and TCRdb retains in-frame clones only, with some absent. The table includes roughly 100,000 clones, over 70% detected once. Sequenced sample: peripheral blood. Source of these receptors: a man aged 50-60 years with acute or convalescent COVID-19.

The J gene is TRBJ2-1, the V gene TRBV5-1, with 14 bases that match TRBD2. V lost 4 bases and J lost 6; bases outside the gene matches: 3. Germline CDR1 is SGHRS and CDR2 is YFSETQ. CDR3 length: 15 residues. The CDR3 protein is CASSGLAGGFNEQFF. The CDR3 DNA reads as TGCGCCAGCAGCGGACTAGCGGGAGGCTTCAATGAGCAGTTCTTC.

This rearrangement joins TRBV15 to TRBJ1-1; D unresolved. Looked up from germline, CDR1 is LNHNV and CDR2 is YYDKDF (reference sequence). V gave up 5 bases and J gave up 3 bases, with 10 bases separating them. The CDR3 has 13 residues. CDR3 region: CATSDREHTEAFF. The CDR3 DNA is TGTGCCACCAGCGATAGGGAGCACACTGAAGCTTTCTTT.

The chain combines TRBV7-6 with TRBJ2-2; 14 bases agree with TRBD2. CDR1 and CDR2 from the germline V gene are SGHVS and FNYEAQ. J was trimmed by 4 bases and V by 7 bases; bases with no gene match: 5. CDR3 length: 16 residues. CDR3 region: CASTWGTSGSTGELFF. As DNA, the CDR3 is TGTGCCAGCACCTGGGGGACTAGCGGGAGCACCGGGGAGCTGTTTTTT.

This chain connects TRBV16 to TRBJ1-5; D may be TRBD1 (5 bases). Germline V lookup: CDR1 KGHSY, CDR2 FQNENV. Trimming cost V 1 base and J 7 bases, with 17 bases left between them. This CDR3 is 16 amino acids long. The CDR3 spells CASSQFTGGSGQPQHF. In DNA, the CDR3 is TGTGCCAGCAGCCAATTTACTGGGGGAAGCGGGCAGCCCCAGCATTTT.

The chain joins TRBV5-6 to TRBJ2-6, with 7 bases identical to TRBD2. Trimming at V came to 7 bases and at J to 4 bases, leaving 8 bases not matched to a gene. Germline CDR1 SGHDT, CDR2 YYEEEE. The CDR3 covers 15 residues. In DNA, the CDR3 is TGTGCCAGCCACGGGGAGGGACGCGGGGCCAACGTCCTGACTTTC. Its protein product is CASHGEGRGANVLTF. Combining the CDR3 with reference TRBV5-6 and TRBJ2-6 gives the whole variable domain DAGVTQSPTHLIKTRGQQVTLRCSPKSGHDTVSWYQQALGQGPQFIFQYYEEEERQRGNFPDRFSGHQFPNYSSELNVNALLLGDSALYLCASHGEGRGANVLTFGAGSRLTVL.

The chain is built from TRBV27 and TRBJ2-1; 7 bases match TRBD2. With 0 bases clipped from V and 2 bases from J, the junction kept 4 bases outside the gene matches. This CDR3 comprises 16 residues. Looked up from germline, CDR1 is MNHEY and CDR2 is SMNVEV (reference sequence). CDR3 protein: CASSLSEAGTYNEQFF. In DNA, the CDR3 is TGTGCCAGCAGTTTATCCGAAGCGGGAACCTACAATGAGCAGTTCTTC.

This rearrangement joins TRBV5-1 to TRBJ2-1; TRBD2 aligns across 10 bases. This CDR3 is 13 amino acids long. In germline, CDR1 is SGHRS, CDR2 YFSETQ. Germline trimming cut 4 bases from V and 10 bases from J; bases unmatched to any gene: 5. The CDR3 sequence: CASSLAGAPEQFF. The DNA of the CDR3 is TGCGCCAGCAGCCTAGCGGGAGCCCCAGAGCAGTTCTTC.

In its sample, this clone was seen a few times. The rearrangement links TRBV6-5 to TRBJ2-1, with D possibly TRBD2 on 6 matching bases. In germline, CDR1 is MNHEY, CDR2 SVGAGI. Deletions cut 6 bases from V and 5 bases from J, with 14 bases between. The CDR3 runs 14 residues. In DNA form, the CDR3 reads TGTGCCAGCAGGATGACTAGGTCCAACAATGAGCAGTTCTTC. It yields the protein CASRMTRSNNEQFF.

CDR3 in DNA: TGCGCCAGCAGCCTGACACAACCCGGTAGGAATGAGCAGTTCTTC. Its translation is CASSLTQPGRNEQFF. The chain joins TRBV5-1 to TRBJ2-1, with D unclear. Per germline, CDR1 SGHRS and CDR2 YFSETQ. V lost 4 bases and J 7 bases, leaving 18 bases between the germline ends. The CDR3 is made up of 15 amino acids.

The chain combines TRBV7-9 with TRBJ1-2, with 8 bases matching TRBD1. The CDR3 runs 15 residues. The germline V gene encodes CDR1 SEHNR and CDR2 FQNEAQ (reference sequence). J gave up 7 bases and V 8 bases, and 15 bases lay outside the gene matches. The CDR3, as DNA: TGTGCCAGCTCACCCCTCAGGGGGCTTCATGGTGGCTACACCTTC. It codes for CASSPLRGLHGGYTF.

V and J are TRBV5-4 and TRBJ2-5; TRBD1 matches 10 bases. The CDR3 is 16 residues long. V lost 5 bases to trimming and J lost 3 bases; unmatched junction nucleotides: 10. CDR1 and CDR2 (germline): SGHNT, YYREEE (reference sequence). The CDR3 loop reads CASRDLDRGGKETQYF. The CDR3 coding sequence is TGTGCCAGCAGAGACCTGGACAGGGGGGGTAAAGAGACCCAGTACTTC.

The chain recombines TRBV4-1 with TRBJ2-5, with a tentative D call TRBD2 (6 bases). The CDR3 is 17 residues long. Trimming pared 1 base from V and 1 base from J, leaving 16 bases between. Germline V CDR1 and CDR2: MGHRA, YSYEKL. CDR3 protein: CASSQVRTREPQETQYF. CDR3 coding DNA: TGCGCCAGCAGCCAAGTGAGGACCCGGGAGCCCCAAGAGACCCAGTACTTC.

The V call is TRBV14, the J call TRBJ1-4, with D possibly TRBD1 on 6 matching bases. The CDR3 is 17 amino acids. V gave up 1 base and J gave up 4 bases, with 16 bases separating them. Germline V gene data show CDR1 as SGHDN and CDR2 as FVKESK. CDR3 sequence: CASSQAGQTTINEKLFF. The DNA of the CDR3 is TGTGCCAGCAGCCAAGCTGGACAGACAACTATTAATGAAAAACTGTTTTTT.

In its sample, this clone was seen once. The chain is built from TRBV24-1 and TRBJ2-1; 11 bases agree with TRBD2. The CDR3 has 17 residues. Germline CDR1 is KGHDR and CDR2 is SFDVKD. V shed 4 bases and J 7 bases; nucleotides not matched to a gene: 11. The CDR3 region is CATSDHRLAGTRNEQFF. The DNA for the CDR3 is TGTGCCACCAGTGACCATAGACTAGCGGGAACGAGGAATGAGCAGTTCTTC.

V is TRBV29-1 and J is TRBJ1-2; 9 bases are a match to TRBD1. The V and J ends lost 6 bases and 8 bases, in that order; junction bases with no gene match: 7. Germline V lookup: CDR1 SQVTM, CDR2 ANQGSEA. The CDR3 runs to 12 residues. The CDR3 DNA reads TGCAGCGTCTATGGGACAGGGACCGGCTACACCTTC. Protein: CSVYGTGTGYTF.

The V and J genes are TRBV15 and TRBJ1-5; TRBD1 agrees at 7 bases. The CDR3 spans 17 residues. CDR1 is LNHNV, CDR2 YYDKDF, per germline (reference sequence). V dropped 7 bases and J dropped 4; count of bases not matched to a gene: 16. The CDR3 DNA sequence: TGTGCCACCAAGCCATACCCGGGACAGAATTTAAATCAGCCCCAGCATTTT. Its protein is CATKPYPGQNLNQPQHF.

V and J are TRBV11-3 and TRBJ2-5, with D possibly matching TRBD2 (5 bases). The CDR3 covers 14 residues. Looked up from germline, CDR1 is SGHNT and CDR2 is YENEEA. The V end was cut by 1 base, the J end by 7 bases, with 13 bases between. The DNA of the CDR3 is TGTGCCAGCAGCTTAGCGGGTGGGGAGTGGACCCAGTACTTC. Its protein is CASSLAGGEWTQYF.

The CDR3 coding sequence is TGTGCCAGCAGTCCTGACAGGGGGAATGAGCAGTTCTTC. Protein product: CASSPDRGNEQFF. The chain has TRBV28 and TRBJ2-1; 9 bases line up with TRBD1. From germline, CDR1 is MDHEN and CDR2 SYDVKM. The CDR3 spans 13 residues. With V trimmed by 5 bases and J by 7 bases, 3 bases remained unmatched.

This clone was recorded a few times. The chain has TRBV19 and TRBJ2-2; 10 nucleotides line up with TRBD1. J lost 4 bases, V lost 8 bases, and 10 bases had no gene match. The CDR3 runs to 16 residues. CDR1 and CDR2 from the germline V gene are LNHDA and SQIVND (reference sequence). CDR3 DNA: TGTGCCAGTTACGACAGGGGGCGCGGGAGCACCGGGGAGCTGTTTTTT. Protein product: CASYDRGRGSTGELFF.

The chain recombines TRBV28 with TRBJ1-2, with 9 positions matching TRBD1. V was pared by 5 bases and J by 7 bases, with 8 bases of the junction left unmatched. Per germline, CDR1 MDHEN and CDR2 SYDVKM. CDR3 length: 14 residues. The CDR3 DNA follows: TGTGCCAGCAGTACGACAGGGGGATTGATTGGCTACACCTTC. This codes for CASSTTGGLIGYTF.

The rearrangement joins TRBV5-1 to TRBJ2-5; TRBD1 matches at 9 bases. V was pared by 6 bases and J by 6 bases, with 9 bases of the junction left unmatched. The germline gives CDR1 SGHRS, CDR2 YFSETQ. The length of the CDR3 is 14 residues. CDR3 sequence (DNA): TGCGCCAGCACCCAGGGACAGGGTGGGCAGACCCAGTACTTC. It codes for CASTQGQGGQTQYF.